The rows below give T cell receptor beta chains drawn from one sample of a study of OX40 agonist ivuxolimab in advanced cancers. Clones were read by immunoSEQ multiplex PCR, and TCRdb kept only the in-frame ones, dropping some. The sample lists around 66,000 clones; about nine tenths were seen once. The sample was CD4+ or CD8+ T cells sorted from blood, taken in a trial of the OX40 agonist ivuxolimab. The receptors were gathered from an adult with an advanced solid tumor such as melanoma, head and neck, liver or kidney cancer. The CDR3 runs from the conserved cysteine through the conserved F or W. D genes are given only for firm matches.

>17|TRBV5-4|TRBJ2-1|TRBD2
CASSLWPSGSSYNEQFF
TGTGCCAGCAGCTTGTGGCCTAGCGGGAGTAGTTACAATGAGCAGTTCTTC
>16|TRBV7-6|TRBJ2-7|TRBD2
CASSLGPAGGNYEQYF
TGTGCCAGCAGCTTAGGCCCAGCGGGAGGGAACTACGAGCAGTACTTC
>13|TRBV30|TRBJ1-3|TRBD1
CAWPTGTGNTIYF
TGTGCCTGGCCGACAGGGACTGGAAACACCATATATTTT
>14|TRBV10-3|TRBJ2-5|-
CAISEKTSQETQYF
TGTGCCATCAGTGAGAAGACTTCTCAAGAGACCCAGTACTTC
>12|TRBV11-2|TRBJ2-5|-
CASSQSQETQYF
TGTGCCAGCAGCCAGAGTCAAGAGACCCAGTACTTC
>15|TRBV27|TRBJ1-3|TRBD1
CASRSTGGSGNTIYF
TGTGCCAGCAGGTCGACAGGGGGCTCTGGAAACACCATATATTTT
>16|TRBV5-1|TRBJ2-3|TRBD2
CASSLGLAGDTDTQYF
TGCGCCAGCAGCTTGGGACTAGCGGGAGACACAGATACGCAGTATTTT
>14|TRBV7-2|TRBJ2-5|-
CASSSVNSKETQYF
TGTGCCAGCAGCTCTGTCAACTCGAAGGAGACCCAGTACTTC
>15|TRBV6-6|TRBJ1-2|-
CASRLGPGLNYGYTF
TGTGCCAGCAGACTGGGCCCCGGGTTAAACTATGGCTACACCTTC
>15|TRBV28|TRBJ1-5|-
CASGVFDNSNQPQHF
TGTGCCAGCGGAGTTTTTGATAATAGCAATCAGCCCCAGCATTTT